This T cell receptor (beta chain) was retrieved from a study of T cells in Graves' hyperthyroidism and ophthalmopathy. V was cut by 3 bases and J by 5 bases, with 10 bases left in between. The CDR3 totals 13 residues. CDR1 and CDR2 (germline): ENHRY, SYGVKD. There were TCR beta CDR3 regions amplified from RNA transcripts. The HTBI set primed first-round TCR CDR3 RT-PCR. TCRdb fed the multiplex PCR reads into MiXCR, producing one record per CDR3 protein. This sample yields about 350,000 distinct CDR3 sequences, of which 11% to 15% are seen a single time; 20% to 25% belongs to the top ten. This clonotype was found many times.

Sequencing input: blood. V and J are TRBV10-3 and TRBJ2-5; a weak D match, TRBD1 (6 bases). This TCR derives from a woman in her twenties or thirties with Graves' hyperthyroidism. The CDR3 is CAISDRGSETQYF. CDR3 bases: TGTGCCATCAGTGACAGGGGTAGCGAGACCCAGTACTTC.